This T cell receptor beta chain appears in the sequencing data of a study of cytomegalovirus exposure and HLA in healthy donors. Overall study findings and caveats: Published work reported that the classifier diagnosed cytomegalovirus status with high specificity and sensitivity. About 87% or about 30% of the time was how often most TCR beta V segments were productive, according to an earlier analysis.

The PCR was carried out with 60 Vbeta primers and 13 Jbeta primers. Some clones are missing from TCRdb's copy, which holds only in-frame ones; the method was immunoSEQ multiplex PCR. The table records fewer than 180,000 clones, 55% to 70% of them present only once. V shed 4 bases and J 0 bases; nucleotides not matched to a gene: 8. The CDR3 is 16 amino acids. Germline CDR1 reads SGHKS; CDR2 reads YYEKEE (reference sequence). A single count supports this clone. As yet, its antigen is unknown. The chain employs TRBV5-5 and TRBJ1-1, with TRBD1 matching over 8 bases. The sequence was obtained from a woman aged 55-69 years in good health and CMV-seropositive. Sequenced: PBMCs. The CDR3 reads CASSRQGSQLNTEAFF. The CDR3 coding sequence is TGTGCCAGCAGCCGACAGGGGTCCCAATTGAACACTGAAGCTTTCTTT.